These T cell receptor beta chains were read from a single sample in a study of T cell responses to AZD1222 COVID-19 vaccine. This table comes from immunoSEQ multiplex PCR, and its TCRdb copy is limited to in-frame clones, with some not included. The sample shows 120,000 to 150,000 clones, roughly 90% of them seen only once. This specimen was peripheral blood, taken on day 0 of AZD1222 vaccination. The receptors come from an adult in good health. Both conserved end residues are part of each CDR3. The D gene is left open where the match is weak. Rows may omit the clone size; those that give it use once, few, many or a size class.

d_call j_call clone_size v_call cdr3_nt cdr3_aa
NA TRBJ1-2 NA TRBV29-1 TGCAGCGCCCAATCGACAGGAAACTATGGCTACACCTTC CSAQSTGNYGYTF
NA TRBJ1-1 once TRBV15 TGTGCCACCAGCGCGACCGATCCCCATTTCGGGGCTTTCTTT CATSATDPHFGAFF
NA TRBJ1-2 once TRBV11-2 TGTGCCAGCAGCCTGGCAGGGTACCTCTATGGCTACACCTTC CASSLAGYLYGYTF
NA TRBJ2-2 NA TRBV28 TGTGCCAGCCAGGAGGGAATCGGGGAGCTGTTTTTT CASQEGIGELFF
TRBD1 TRBJ1-5 NA TRBV27 TGTGCCAGCGGAACAGGGGGCTTTCAGCCCCAGCATTTT CASGTGGFQPQHF
TRBD1 TRBJ1-2 NA TRBV4-2 TGTGCCAGCAGCCTCTATCCCGGACAGGGGGCTGCTGGCTACACCTTC CASSLYPGQGAAGYTF
NA TRBJ1-5 NA TRBV18 TGTGCCAGCTCACCAGGAACAGGCGGCAATCAGCCCCAGCATTTT CASSPGTGGNQPQHF
TRBD2 TRBJ2-7 NA TRBV30 TGTGCCTGGAGTGTATGGGGGGGAAACTCCTACGAGCAGTACTTC CAWSVWGGNSYEQYF
NA TRBJ2-2 medium-sized TRBV19 TGTGCCAGTAGCCCATCAATTCAAGTCGGGACCGGGGAGCTGTTTTTT CASSPSIQVGTGELFF
NA TRBJ1-6 NA TRBV4-3 TGCGCCAGCAGCCAAGAGAGGGGAAGTTCACCCCTCCACTTT CASSQERGSSPLHF
NA TRBJ2-5 once TRBV28 TGTGCCAGCAGTTCTGAAGACAGCCACCAAGAGACCCAGTACTTC CASSSEDSHQETQYF
NA TRBJ1-3 NA TRBV4-3 TGCGCCAGCAGCCCAGGTTCGGGGTTCTCTGGAAACACCATATATTTT CASSPGSGFSGNTIYF
NA TRBJ1-5 NA TRBV4-2 TGTGCCAGCAGCCAAGATACCGGGAGATCGGGGCCCCAGCATTTT CASSQDTGRSGPQHF
NA TRBJ1-5 once TRBV7-8 TGTGCCAGCAGCTTAGAGGCTCCGGAGGGCAATCAGCCCCAGCATTTT CASSLEAPEGNQPQHF
NA TRBJ1-6 NA TRBV2 TGTGCCAGCAGGCAGACAGGAAAATATTCACCCCTCCACTTT CASRQTGKYSPLHF
TRBD2 TRBJ2-7 NA TRBV2 TGTGCCAGCCGACTAGCGGGATACTACGAGCAGTACTTC CASRLAGYYEQYF
TRBD1 TRBJ1-5 once TRBV15 TGTGCCACCAGCGTAGCCCCGGGACAGTATAGCAATCAGCCCCAGCATTTT CATSVAPGQYSNQPQHF
TRBD1 TRBJ2-7 NA TRBV11-3 TGTGCCAGCAGCCCTCGTTTACAGGGGTTGACCTACGAGCAGTACTTC CASSPRLQGLTYEQYF
NA TRBJ1-4 NA TRBV14 TGTGCCAGCAGCCAAAGGTGGGAACTGTTTTTT CASSQRWELFF
TRBD1 TRBJ2-7 NA TRBV27 TGTGCCAGCAGTTTGACCAGACAGGGTGGCTACGAGCAGTACTTC CASSLTRQGGYEQYF
NA TRBJ2-1 NA TRBV27 TGTGCCAGCAGTTTATCCACCCCGATCAATGAGCAGTTCTTC CASSLSTPINEQFF
TRBD1 TRBJ2-7 NA TRBV5-4 TGTGCCAGCAGCTTGGACAGGGGCTCGTCCTACGAGCAGTACTTC CASSLDRGSSYEQYF
NA TRBJ1-1 NA TRBV27 TGTGCCAGCAGTTTAGGGCCGGGACCTGGCACTGAAGCTTTCTTT CASSLGPGPGTEAFF
TRBD1 TRBJ1-1 few TRBV7-9 TGTGCCAGCAGCTTCCCGACAGGGGTCGGCACTGAAGCTTTCTTT CASSFPTGVGTEAFF
NA TRBJ2-6 NA TRBV2 TGTGCCACTTCCCACCGGCGGGCCTATCGTTCCTTCTCTGGGGCCAACGTCCTGACTTTC CATSHRRAYRSFSGANVLTF
NA TRBJ2-6 few TRBV15 TGTGCCACCAGCAGAGATGCCTCTGGGGCCAACGTCCTGACTTTC CATSRDASGANVLTF
NA TRBJ2-2 NA TRBV3-1/TRBV3-2 TGTGCCAGCAGCCAAGCTCAAGGGCTTAACACCGGGGAGCTGTTTTTT CASSQAQGLNTGELFF
NA TRBJ2-1 NA TRBV6-6 TGTGCCAGCAGTTACGGTCGAAACTACCACAACAATGAGCAGTTCTTC CASSYGRNYHNNEQFF
NA TRBJ2-7 NA TRBV4-2 TGTGCCAGCAGCCAAGCTGTAAGGGGCAGCTCCTACGAGCAGTACTTC CASSQAVRGSSYEQYF
NA TRBJ2-3 NA TRBV18 TGTGCCAGCTCAGATATATTCCGACAGGGAGGAGTGGATACGCAGTATTTT CASSDIFRQGGVDTQYF
TRBD1 TRBJ1-2 few TRBV5-1 TGCGCCAGCAGCCGGGGACAGATCTATGGCTACACCTTC CASSRGQIYGYTF
NA TRBJ2-7 NA TRBV27 TGTGCCAGCAGCCCCTCGTGGGGTGAGCAGTACTTC CASSPSWGEQYF
NA TRBJ2-7 NA TRBV2 TGTGCCAGCTCCTCACAGATAAGTTTCTACGAGCAGTACTTC CASSSQISFYEQYF
NA TRBJ1-3 NA TRBV4-1 TGCGCCAGCAGCCAACCGGCGGGGTCAACGGGAAACACCATATATTTT CASSQPAGSTGNTIYF
NA TRBJ1-2 NA TRBV28 TGTGCCAGCAGGCCCTTTCCGGGAAGATTTAAGCATGGCTACACCTTC CASRPFPGRFKHGYTF
TRBD2 TRBJ2-2 NA TRBV2 TGTGCCAGCAATCCGCGACTAGCGGGAGTCACCGGGGAGCTGTTTTTT CASNPRLAGVTGELFF
TRBD1 TRBJ1-2 NA TRBV27 TGTGCCAGCAGTTCCAGACAGGGGAGGCACTATGGCTACACCTTC CASSSRQGRHYGYTF
NA TRBJ1-2 NA TRBV5-1 TGCGCCAGCAGCTTAGGCCCCAAAGGACCGTCTGGCTACACCTTC CASSLGPKGPSGYTF
NA TRBJ1-5 NA TRBV9 TGTGCCAGCAGCGTAGAGGGGGATCCCAATCAGCCCCAGCATTTT CASSVEGDPNQPQHF
TRBD1 TRBJ2-1 NA TRBV6-5 TGTGCCAGCAGTCGACAGGGTGTTTCGTACAATGAGCAGTTCTTC CASSRQGVSYNEQFF
NA TRBJ1-3 NA TRBV30 TGTGCCGGGGCAGGCGACTCTGGAAACACCATATATTTT CAGAGDSGNTIYF
NA TRBJ2-7 NA TRBV7-2 TGTGCCAGCAGCTTAGTTCACGACTACGAGCAGTACTTC CASSLVHDYEQYF
NA TRBJ1-3 NA TRBV7-2 TGTGCCAGCAGCTTCGGGGGGGGTGGAAACACCATATATTTT CASSFGGGGNTIYF
NA TRBJ1-2 NA TRBV27 TGTGCCAGCAGTTTCGACAGGAACTATGGCTACACCTTC CASSFDRNYGYTF
TRBD2 TRBJ2-1 NA TRBV29-1 TGCAGCGGAGGGACTAGCGTCTACAATGAGCAGTTCTTC CSGGTSVYNEQFF
TRBD1 TRBJ1-2 NA TRBV19 TGTGCCAGTACCCCTCTGGGACAGGGGCCCTATTCTAACTATGGCTACACCTTC CASTPLGQGPYSNYGYTF
NA TRBJ2-1 NA TRBV7-8 TGTGCCAGCAGCGCGAGTCTGGGGCTACACTACAATGAGCAGTTCTTC CASSASLGLHYNEQFF
TRBD2 TRBJ2-7 few TRBV6-2/TRBV6-3 TGTGCCAGCAGTTTCCCGGGGGGATCCTACGAGCAGTACTTC CASSFPGGSYEQYF
TRBD2 TRBJ2-2 NA TRBV9 TGTGCCAGCAGCCCCAGGAGCCTAGCGGGCGTGAACACCGGGGAGCTGTTTTTT CASSPRSLAGVNTGELFF
TRBD2 TRBJ2-1 once TRBV5-1 TGCGCCAGCAGCTTAGGCGGGAGCTCCTACAATGAGCAGTTCTTC CASSLGGSSYNEQFF